This T cell receptor beta chain came from a study of T-cell reconstitution after alpha-beta-depleted transplantation in children. Unique molecular identifiers were used to barcode this TCRbeta library. TCRdb independently ran MiXCR on the PCR reads; one entry per CDR3 protein. Here the sample spans more than 550,000 distinct CDR3 sequences, about 10% being singletons. This clonotype was counted at least ten times. The CDR3 consists of 13 residues. CDR1 MNHEY and CDR2 SVGEGT come from the germline V gene. J lost 3 bases, V lost 6 bases, and 2 bases had no gene match. Sequenced here: PBMCs from the stem cell graft donor, sampled from the stem cell graft. This clonotype originated in a human donor who donated a stem cell graft to a child with acute myeloid leukemia. The J gene is TRBJ1-3, the V gene TRBV6-2 or TRBV6-3, with TRBD1 matching 7 bases. The CDR3 sequence is CASRTGFGNTIYF. DNA of the CDR3: TGTGCCAGCAGGACAGGGTTTGGAAACACCATATATTTT.